This T cell receptor (beta chain) was obtained from a study of blood T cell repertoires in COVID-19. This clone was observed a handful of times. Sequencing was performed with immunoSEQ multiplex PCR; in TCRdb, only in-frame clones are kept and a portion is missing. There are some 140,000 clones in the sample; around 86% occur only once, and approximately 20% lies in the top ten. Germline V lookup: CDR1 SGHTA, CDR2 FQGNSA. The CDR3 has 14 amino acids. V lost 1 base and J 6 bases, leaving 10 bases between the germline ends. The TCR sequence derives from a man aged 30 to 45 who had recovered from COVID-19. The V gene is TRBV7-2, the J gene TRBJ1-5, with D possibly matching TRBD1 (5 bases). Source material: PBMCs or T cells enriched from blood (not recorded which). The CDR3 sequence: CASSLGSGGQPQHF. As DNA, the CDR3 is TGTGCCAGCAGCTTAGGGAGCGGGGGTCAGCCCCAGCATTTT. The entire variable domain, with the rest obtained from reference TRBV7-2 and TRBJ1-5, is as follows: GAGVSQSPSNKVTEKGKDVELRCDPISGHTALYWYRQSLGQGLEFLIYFQGNSAPDKSGLPSDRFSAERTGGSVSTLTIQRTQQEDSAVYLCASSLGSGGQPQHFGDGTRLSIL.